The subject of this entry is one TCR beta chain. Per germline, CDR1 SGHDN and CDR2 FVKESK. The length of the CDR3 is 17 residues. The V segment lost 1 base and the J segment 4 bases; nucleotides outside the gene matches: 8. These data originate in a study of blood T cell repertoires in COVID-19. Study-wide context: Acute and convalescent COVID-19 specimens originated in the United States, Italy and Spain. PBMCs, B-cell-depleted T cells, or T cells were the source of the cDNA or gDNA that made up the material.

A Seattle source enrolled patients during active infection and followed them longitudinally. Per the original data handling: How many nucleated cells were present was estimated from reference gene primer amplification. Repertoires were generated with immunoSEQ multiplex PCR, while TCRdb's copy carries only in-frame clones and drops some. That table gives V, J and clone size, and the DNA gave D and trimming. Of about 230,000 clones listed, approximately 90% are singletons. This TCR derives from a man between 50 and 59 years old with COVID-19, enrolled during active disease. The rearrangement uses TRBV14 and TRBJ2-1; 9 bases line up with TRBD2. Sequenced: peripheral blood. The CDR3 sequence: CASSQARTSAKYNEQFF. The CDR3, as DNA: TGTGCCAGCAGCCAAGCAAGGACTAGCGCGAAGTACAATGAGCAGTTCTTC. The full variable domain, in which reference TRBV14 and TRBJ2-1 provide the parts outside the CDR3, is EAGVTQFPSHSVIEKGQTVTLRCDPISGHDNLYWYRRVMGKEIKFLLHFVKESKQDESGMPNNRFLAERTGGTYSTLKVQPAELEDSGVYFCASSQARTSAKYNEQFFGPGTRLTVL.